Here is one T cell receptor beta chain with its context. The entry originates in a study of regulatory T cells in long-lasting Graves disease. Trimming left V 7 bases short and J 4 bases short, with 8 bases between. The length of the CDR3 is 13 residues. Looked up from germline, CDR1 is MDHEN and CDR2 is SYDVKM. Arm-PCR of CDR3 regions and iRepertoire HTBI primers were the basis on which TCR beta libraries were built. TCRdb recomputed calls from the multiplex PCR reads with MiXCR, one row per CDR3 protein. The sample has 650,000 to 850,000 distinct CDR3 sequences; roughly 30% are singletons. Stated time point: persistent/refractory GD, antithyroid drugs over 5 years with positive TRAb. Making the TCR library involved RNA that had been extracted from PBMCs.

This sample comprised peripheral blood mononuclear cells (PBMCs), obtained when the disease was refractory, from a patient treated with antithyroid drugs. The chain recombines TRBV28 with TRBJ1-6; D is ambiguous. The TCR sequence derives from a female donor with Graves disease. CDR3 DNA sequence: TGTGCCAGCATCACAGATTATAATTCACCCCTCCACTTT. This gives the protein CASITDYNSPLHF.